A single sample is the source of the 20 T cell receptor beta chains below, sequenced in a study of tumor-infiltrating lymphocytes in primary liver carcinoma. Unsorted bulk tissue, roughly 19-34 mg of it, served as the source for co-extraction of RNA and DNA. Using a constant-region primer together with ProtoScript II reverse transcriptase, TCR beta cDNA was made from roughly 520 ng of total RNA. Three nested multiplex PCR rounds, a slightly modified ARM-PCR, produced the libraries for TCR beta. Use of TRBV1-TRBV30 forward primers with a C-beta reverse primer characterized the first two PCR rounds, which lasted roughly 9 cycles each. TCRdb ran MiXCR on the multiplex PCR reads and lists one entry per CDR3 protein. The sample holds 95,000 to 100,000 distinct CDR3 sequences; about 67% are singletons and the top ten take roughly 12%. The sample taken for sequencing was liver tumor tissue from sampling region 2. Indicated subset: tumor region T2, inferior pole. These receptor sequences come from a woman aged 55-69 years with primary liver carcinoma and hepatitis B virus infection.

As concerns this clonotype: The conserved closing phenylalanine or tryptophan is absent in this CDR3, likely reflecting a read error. The CDR3 loop is CASTLTGSAISYGQYL. DNA of the CDR3: TGTGCCAGCACCCTAACAGGTTCAGCGATCTCCTACGGGCAGTACCTC. This chain joins TRBV5-5 and TRBJ2-7; D perhaps matches TRBD1 (5 bases). CDR3 length: 16 amino acids. The V gene's germline CDR1 is SGHKS and CDR2 YYEKEE (reference sequence).

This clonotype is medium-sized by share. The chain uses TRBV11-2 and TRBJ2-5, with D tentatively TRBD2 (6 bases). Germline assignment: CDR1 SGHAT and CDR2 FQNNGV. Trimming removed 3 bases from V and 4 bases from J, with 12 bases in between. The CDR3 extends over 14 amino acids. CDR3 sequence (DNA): TGTGCCAGCAGCTTCTACCAAGCGGGAGAGACCCAGTACTTC. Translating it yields CASSFYQAGETQYF.

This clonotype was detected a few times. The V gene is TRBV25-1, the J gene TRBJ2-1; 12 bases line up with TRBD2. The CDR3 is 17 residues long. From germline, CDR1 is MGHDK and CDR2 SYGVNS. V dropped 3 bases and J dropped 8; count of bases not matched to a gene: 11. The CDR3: CASSESPTSGRSYEQFF. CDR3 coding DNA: TGTGCCAGCAGTGAGTCCCCCACTAGCGGGAGGTCCTATGAGCAGTTCTTC. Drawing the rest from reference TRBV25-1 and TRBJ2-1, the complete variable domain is EADIYQTPRYLVIGTGKKITLECSQTMGHDKMYWYQQDPGMELHLIHYSYGVNSTEKGDLSSESTVSRIRTEHFPLTLESARPSHTSQYLCASSESPTSGRSYEQFFGPGTRLTVL.

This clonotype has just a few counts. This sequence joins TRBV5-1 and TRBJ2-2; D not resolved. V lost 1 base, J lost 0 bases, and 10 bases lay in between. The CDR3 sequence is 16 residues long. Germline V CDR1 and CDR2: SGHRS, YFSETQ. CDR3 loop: CASSLFPGTNTGELFF. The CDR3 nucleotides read TGCGCCAGCAGCTTGTTCCCAGGAACGAACACCGGGGAGCTGTTTTTT.

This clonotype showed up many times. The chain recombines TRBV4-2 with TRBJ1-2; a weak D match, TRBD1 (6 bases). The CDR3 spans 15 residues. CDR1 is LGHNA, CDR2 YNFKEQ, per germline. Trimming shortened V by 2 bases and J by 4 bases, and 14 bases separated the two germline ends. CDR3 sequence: CASSQWSGQTYGYTF. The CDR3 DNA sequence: TGTGCCAGCAGCCAATGGTCTGGACAGACCTATGGCTACACCTTC.

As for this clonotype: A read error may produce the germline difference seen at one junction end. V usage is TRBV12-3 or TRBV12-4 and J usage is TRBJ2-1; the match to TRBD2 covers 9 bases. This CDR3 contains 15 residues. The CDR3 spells CASKTGTSRNNEHFF. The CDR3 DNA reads TGTGCCAGCAAGACTGGGACTAGCAGAAACAATGAGCATTTCTTC.

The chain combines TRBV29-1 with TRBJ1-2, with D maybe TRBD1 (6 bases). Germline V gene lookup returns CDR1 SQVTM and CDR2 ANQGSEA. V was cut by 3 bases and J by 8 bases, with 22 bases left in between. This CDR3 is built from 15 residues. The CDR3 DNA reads TGCAGCGTTGATTGGGGGGCACTAGGGGCCGGCGGCTACACCTTC. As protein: CSVDWGALGAGGYTF.

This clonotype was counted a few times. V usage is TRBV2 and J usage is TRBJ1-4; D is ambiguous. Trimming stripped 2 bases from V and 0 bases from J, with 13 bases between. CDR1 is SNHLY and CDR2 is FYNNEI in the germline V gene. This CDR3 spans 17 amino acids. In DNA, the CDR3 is TGTGCCAGCAGTGAAAACCGTGATGGGGCAACTAATGAAAAACTGTTTTTT. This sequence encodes CASSENRDGATNEKLFF.

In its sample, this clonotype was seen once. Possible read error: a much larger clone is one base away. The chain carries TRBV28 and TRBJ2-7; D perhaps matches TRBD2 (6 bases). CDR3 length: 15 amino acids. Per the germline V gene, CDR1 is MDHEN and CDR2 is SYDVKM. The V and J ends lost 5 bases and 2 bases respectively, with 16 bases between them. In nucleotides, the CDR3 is TGTGCCAGCAGTCAAACCGGGAGAGGCGCCTACGAGCAGTACTTC. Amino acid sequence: CASSQTGRGAYEQYF.

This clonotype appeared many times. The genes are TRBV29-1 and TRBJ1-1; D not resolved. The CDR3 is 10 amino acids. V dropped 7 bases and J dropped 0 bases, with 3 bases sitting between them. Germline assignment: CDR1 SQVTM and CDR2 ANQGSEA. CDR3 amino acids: CSGLNTEAFF. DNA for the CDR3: TGCAGCGGATTGAACACTGAAGCTTTCTTT.

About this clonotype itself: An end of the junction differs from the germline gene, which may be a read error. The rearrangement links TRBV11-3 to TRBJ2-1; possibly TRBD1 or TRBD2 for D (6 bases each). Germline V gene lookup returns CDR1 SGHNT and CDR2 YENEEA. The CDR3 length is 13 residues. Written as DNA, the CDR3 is TGTGTCAGCAGTGCCGGGGGCTATGATGAGCAGTTCTTC. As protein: CVSSAGGYDEQFF.

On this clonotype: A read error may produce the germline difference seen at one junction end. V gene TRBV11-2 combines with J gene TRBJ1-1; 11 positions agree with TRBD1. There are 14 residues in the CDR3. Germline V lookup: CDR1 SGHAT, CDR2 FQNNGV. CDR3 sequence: CSSSTGQGAYGAFF. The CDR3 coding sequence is TGTTCCAGCAGCACCGGACAGGGGGCTTACGGTGCTTTCTTT.

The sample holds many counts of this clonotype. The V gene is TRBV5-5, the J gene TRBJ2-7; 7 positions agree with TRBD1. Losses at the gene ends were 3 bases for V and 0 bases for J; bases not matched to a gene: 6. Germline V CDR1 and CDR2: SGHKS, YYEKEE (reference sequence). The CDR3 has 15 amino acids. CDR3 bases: TGTGCCAGCAGCTCGAGACAGGGAGCCTCCTACGAGCAGTACTTC. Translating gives CASSSRQGASYEQYF.

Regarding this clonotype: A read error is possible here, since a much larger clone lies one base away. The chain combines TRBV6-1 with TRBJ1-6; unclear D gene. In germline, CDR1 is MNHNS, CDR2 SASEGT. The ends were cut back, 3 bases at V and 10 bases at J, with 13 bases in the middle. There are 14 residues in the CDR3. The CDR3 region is CASSESWRYSPLHF. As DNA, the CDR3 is TGTGCCAGCAGTGAGTCTTGGAGATACTCACCCCTCCACTTT.

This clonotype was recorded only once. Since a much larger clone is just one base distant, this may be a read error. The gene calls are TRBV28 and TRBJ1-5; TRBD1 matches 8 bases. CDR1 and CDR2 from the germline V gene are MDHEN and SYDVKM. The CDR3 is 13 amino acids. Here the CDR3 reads CAGRTGQVQPQHF. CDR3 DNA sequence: TGTGCCGGCAGGACGGGACAGGTTCAGCCCCAGCATTTT.

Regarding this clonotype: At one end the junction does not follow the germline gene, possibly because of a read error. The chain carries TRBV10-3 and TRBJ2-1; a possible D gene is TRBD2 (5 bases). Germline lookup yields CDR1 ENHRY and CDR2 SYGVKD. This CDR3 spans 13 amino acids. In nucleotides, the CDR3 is TGTGACATCAGTGACCACGAGGGCGGCGGGCAGTTCTTC. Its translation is CDISDHEGGGQFF.

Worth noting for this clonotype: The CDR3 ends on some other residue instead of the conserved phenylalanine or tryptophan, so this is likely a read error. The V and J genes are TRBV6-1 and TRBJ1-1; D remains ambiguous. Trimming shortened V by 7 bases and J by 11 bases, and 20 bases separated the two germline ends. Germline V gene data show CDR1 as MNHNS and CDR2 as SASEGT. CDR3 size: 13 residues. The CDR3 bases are TGTGCCAGCACTCTCCCCCGGTCGGTTGATGCTTTCTCT. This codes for CASTLPRSVDAFS.

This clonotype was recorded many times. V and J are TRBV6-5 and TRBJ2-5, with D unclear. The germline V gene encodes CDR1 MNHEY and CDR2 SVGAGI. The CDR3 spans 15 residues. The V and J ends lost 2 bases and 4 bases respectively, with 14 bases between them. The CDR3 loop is CASSYIGAGRETQYF. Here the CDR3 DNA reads TGTGCCAGCAGTTACATTGGTGCAGGAAGAGAGACCCAGTACTTC.

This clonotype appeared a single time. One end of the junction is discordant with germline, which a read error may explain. The CDR3 DNA follows: TGTGCCAGCAGTTCCGTCGGTTATGGCCACACCTTC. This sequence encodes CASSSVGYGHTF. The chain joins TRBV28 to TRBJ1-2; D is unresolved. CDR1 is MDHEN and CDR2 is SYDVKM in the germline V gene. This CDR3 spans 12 amino acids.

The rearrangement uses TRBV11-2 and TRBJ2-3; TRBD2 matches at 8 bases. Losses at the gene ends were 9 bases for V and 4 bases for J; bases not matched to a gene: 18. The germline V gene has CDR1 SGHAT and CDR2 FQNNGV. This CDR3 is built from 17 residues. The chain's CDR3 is CARSPTLADRSSDTQYF. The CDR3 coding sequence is TGTGCCAGGAGCCCAACACTAGCGGACCGTAGCTCAGATACGCAGTATTTT.